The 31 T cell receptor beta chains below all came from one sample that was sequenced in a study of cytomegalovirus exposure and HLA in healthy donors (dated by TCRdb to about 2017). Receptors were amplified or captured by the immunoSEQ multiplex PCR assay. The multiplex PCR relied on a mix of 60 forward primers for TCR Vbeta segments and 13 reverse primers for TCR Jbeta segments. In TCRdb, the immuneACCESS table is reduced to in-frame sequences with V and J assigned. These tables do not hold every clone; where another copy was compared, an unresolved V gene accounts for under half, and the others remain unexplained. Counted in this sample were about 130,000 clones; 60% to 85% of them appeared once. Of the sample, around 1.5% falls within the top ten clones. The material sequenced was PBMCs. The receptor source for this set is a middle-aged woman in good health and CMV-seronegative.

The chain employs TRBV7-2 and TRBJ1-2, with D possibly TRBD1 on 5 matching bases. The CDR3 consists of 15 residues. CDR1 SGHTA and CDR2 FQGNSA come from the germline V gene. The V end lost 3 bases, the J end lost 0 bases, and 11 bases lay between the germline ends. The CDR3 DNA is TGTGCCAGCAGCTTTAAAAAGGGGCCTAACTATGGCTACACCTTC. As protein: CASSFKKGPNYGYTF.

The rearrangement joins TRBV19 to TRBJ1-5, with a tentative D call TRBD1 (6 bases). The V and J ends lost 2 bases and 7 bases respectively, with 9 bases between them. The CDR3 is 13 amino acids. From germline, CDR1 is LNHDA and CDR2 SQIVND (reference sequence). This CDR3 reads CASSIQGLQPQHF. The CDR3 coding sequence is TGTGCCAGTAGTATACAGGGGCTGCAGCCCCAGCATTTT.

CDR3 loop: CASSLGTGLPAGGYTF. Written as DNA, the CDR3 is TGTGCCAGCAGCTTGGGGACAGGCCTGCCCGCGGGGGGCTACACCTTC. This rearrangement joins TRBV5-6 to TRBJ1-2, with 7 bases identical to TRBD1. CDR1 is SGHDT and CDR2 is YYEEEE in the germline V gene. This CDR3 has 16 amino acids. V was pared by 0 bases and J by 8 bases, with 13 bases of the junction left unmatched.

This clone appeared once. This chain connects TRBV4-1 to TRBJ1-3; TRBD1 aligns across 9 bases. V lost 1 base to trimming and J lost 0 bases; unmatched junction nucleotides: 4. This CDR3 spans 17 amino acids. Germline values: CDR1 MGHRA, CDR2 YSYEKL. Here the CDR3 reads CASSQGGQGHSGNTIYF. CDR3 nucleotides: TGCGCCAGCAGCCAAGGGGGACAGGGTCACTCTGGAAACACCATATATTTT.

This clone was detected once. The CDR3 is CASSVQGTSYGYTF. CDR3 in DNA: TGTGCCAGCAGTGTTCAGGGAACGAGCTATGGCTACACCTTC. This chain links TRBV2 with TRBJ1-2; a weak D match, TRBD1 (5 bases). CDR1 SNHLY and CDR2 FYNNEI come from the germline V gene. This CDR3 region has 14 residues. V was clipped by 4 bases and J by 4 bases, with 13 bases between them.

CDR3 loop: CASSMTSGQITGELFF. The CDR3 coding sequence is TGCGCCAGCAGTATGACTTCGGGACAGATCACCGGGGAGCTGTTTTTT. The chain carries TRBV5-1 and TRBJ2-2; 7 bases line up with TRBD1. The CDR3 has 16 amino acids. V was clipped by 5 bases and J by 4 bases; unmatched bases: 11. The germline V gene has CDR1 SGHRS and CDR2 YFSETQ. Drawing the rest from reference TRBV5-1 and TRBJ2-2, the complete variable domain is KAGVTQTPRYLIKTRGQQVTLSCSPISGHRSVSWYQQTPGQGLQFLFEYFSETQRNKGNFPGRFSGRQFSNSRSEMNVSTLELGDSALYLCASSMTSGQITGELFFGEGSRLTVL.

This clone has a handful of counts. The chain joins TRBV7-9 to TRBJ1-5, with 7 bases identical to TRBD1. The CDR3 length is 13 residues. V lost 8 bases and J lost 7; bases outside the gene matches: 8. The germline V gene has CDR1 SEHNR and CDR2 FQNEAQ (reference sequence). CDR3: CASGYTGEQPQHF. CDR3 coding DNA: TGTGCCAGCGGATACACAGGGGAACAGCCCCAGCATTTT.

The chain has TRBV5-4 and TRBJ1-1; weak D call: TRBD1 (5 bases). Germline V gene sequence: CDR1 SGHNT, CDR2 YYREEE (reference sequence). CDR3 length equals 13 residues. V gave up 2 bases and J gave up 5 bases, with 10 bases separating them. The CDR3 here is CASSFRDRTEAFF. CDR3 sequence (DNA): TGTGCCAGCAGCTTCAGGGATCGGACTGAAGCTTTCTTT.

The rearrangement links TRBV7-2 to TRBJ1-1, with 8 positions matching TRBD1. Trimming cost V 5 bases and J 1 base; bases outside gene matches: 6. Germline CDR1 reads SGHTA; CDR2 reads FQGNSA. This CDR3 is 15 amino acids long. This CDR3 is CASSPPGQANTEAFF. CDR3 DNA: TGTGCCAGCAGCCCGCCGGGACAGGCGAACACTGAAGCTTTCTTT.

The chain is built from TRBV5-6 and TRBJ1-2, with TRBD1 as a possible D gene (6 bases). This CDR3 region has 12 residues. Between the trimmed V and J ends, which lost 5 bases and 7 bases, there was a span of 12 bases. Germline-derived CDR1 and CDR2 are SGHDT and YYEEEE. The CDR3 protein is CASRQGSLGYTF. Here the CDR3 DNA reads TGTGCCAGCAGACAGGGTTCGCTTGGCTACACCTTC.

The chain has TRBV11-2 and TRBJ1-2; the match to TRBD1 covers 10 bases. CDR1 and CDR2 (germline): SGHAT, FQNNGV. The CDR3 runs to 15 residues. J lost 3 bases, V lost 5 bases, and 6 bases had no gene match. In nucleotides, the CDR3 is TGTGCCAGCAGCGCGGGACAGGGGCTTTACTATGGCTACACCTTC. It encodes CASSAGQGLYYGYTF.

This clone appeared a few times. CDR3 amino acids: CASSPMAGGAAEQFF. Written as DNA, the CDR3 is TGTGCCAGCAGTCCTATGGCCGGGGGGGCGGCTGAGCAGTTCTTC. The chain joins TRBV7-2 to TRBJ2-1, with TRBD2 matching 8 bases. This CDR3 is built from 15 residues. CDR1 and CDR2 (germline): SGHTA, FQGNSA. V lost 6 bases, J lost 9 bases, and 13 bases stayed unmatched.

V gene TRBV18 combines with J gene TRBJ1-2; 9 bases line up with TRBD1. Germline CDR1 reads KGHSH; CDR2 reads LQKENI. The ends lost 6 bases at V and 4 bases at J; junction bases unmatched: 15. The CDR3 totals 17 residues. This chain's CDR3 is CASSLQGPGQGSYGYTF. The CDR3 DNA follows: TGTGCCAGCTCTCTCCAGGGACCGGGACAGGGAAGCTATGGCTACACCTTC.

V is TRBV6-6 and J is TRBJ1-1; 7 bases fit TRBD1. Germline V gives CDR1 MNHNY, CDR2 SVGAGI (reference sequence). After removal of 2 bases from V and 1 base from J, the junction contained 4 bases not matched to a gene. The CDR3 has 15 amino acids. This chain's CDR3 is CASSYRGRTNTEAFF. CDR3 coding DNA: TGTGCCAGCAGTTACAGGGGGCGAACGAACACTGAAGCTTTCTTT.

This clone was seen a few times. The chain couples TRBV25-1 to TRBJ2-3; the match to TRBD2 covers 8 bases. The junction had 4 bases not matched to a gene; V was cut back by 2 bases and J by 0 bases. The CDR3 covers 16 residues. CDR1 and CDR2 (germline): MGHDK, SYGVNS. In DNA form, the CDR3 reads TGTGCCAGCAGTGAAGCGGGGGGCTCTAGCACAGATACGCAGTATTTT. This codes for CASSEAGGSSTDTQYF.

The CDR3 coding sequence is TGTGCCTGGTACAGGGGCACTGAAGCTTTCTTT. As protein: CAWYRGTEAFF. The chain employs TRBV30 and TRBJ1-1; 7 bases align to TRBD1. This CDR3 is built from 11 residues. The germline CDR1 and CDR2 sequences are GTSNPN and SVGIG (reference sequence). V trimming: 5 bases; J trimming: 4 bases; junction bases outside the gene matches: 1.

The DNA for the CDR3 is TGTGCCAGCACATGGGAGCACTATGGCTACACCTTC. Encoded protein: CASTWEHYGYTF. This chain joins TRBV6-1 and TRBJ1-2; D uncertain. V was trimmed by 7 bases and J by 3 bases, leaving 9 bases between them. Germline V lookup: CDR1 MNHNS, CDR2 SASEGT. The CDR3 is 12 residues long.

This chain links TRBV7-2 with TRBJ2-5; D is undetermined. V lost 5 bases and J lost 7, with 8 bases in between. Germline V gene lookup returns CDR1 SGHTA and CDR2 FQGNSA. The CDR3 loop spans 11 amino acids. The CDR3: CASSAQPTQYF. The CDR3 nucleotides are TGTGCCAGCAGCGCACAGCCGACCCAGTACTTC.

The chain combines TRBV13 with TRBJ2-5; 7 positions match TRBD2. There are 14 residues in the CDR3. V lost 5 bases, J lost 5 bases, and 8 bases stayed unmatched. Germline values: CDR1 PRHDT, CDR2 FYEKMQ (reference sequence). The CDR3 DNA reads TGTGCCAGCAGCCATTCAGCGGGGAGCGAGACCCAGTACTTC. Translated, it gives CASSHSAGSETQYF.

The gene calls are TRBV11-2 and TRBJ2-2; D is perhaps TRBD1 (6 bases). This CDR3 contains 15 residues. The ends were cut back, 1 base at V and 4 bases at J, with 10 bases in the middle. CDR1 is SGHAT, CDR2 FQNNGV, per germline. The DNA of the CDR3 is TGTGCCAGCAGCTTAGGGAGGACAGCCACCGGGGAGCTGTTTTTT. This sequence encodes CASSLGRTATGELFF.

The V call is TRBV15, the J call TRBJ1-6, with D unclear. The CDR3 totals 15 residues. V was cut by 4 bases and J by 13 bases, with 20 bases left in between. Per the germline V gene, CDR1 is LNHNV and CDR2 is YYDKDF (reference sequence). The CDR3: CATSTPVPSGSPLHF. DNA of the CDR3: TGTGCCACCAGCACACCAGTCCCTAGTGGGTCGCCCCTCCACTTT. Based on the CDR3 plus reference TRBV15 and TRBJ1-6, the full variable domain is DAMVIQNPRYQVTQFGKPVTLSCSQTLNHNVMYWYQQKSSQAPKLLFHYYDKDFNNEADTPDNFQSRRPNTSFCFLDIRSPGLGDTAMYLCATSTPVPSGSPLHFGNGTRLTVT.

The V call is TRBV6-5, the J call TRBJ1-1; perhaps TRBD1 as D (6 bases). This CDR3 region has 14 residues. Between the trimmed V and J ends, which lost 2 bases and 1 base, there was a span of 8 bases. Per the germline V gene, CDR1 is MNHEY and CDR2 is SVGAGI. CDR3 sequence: CASSYTGTNTEAFF. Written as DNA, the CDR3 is TGTGCCAGCAGTTACACAGGGACGAACACTGAAGCTTTCTTT.

In DNA, the CDR3 is TGTGCCAGCAGCTTACCGGGACAGGGGACGGAGACCCAGTACTTC. Protein product: CASSLPGQGTETQYF. The rearrangement links TRBV5-6 to TRBJ2-5; 10 bases are a match to TRBD1. Germline-derived CDR1 and CDR2 are SGHDT and YYEEEE. Germline trimming cut 2 bases from V and 5 bases from J; bases unmatched to any gene: 6. The CDR3 loop spans 15 amino acids.

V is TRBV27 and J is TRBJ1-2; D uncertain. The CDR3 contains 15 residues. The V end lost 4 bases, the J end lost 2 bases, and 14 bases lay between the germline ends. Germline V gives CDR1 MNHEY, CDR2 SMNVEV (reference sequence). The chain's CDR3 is CASSSRQSSNYGYTF. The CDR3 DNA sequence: TGTGCCAGCAGTTCGCGACAAAGCTCAAACTATGGCTACACCTTC.

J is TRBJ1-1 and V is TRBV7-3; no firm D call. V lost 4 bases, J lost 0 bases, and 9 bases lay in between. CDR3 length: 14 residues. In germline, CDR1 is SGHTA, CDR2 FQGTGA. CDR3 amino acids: CASSSGLMNTEAFF. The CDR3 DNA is TGTGCCAGCAGCTCTGGGCTCATGAACACTGAAGCTTTCTTT. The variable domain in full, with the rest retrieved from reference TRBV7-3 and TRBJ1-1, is GAGVSQTPSNKVTEKGKYVELRCDPISGHTALYWYRQSLGQGPEFLIYFQGTGAADDSGLPNDRFFAVRPEGSVSTLKIQRTERGDSAVYLCASSSGLMNTEAFFGQGTRLTVV.

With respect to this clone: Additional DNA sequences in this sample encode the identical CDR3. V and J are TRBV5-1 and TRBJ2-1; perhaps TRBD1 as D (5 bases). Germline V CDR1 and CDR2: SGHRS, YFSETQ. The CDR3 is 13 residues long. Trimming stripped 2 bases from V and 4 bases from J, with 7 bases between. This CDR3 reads CASSFDSYNEQFF. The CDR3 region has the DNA TGCGCCAGCAGCTTTGACAGTTACAATGAGCAGTTCTTC.

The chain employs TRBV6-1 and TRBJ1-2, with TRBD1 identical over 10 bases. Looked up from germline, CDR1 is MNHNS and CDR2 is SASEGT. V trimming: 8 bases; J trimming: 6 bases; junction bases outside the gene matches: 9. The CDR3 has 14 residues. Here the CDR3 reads CASGRDRGLDGYTF. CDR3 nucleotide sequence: TGTGCCAGCGGCCGCGACAGGGGGCTGGATGGCTACACCTTC.

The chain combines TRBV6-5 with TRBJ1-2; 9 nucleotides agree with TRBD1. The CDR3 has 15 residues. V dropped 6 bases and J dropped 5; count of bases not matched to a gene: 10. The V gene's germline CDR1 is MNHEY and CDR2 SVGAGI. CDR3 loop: CASSWTGADIYGYTF. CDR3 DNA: TGTGCCAGCAGCTGGACAGGGGCTGATATTTATGGCTACACCTTC.

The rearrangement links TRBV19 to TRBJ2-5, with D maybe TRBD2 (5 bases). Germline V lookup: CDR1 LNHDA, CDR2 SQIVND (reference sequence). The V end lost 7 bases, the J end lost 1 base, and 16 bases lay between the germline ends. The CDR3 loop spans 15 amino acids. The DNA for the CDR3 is TGTGCCAGTACCCCATCGGACTGGAGCCAAGAGACCCAGTACTTC. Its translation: CASTPSDWSQETQYF.

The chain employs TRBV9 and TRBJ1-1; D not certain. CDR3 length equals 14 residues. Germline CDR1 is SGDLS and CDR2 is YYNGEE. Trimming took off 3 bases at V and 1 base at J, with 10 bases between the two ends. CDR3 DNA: TGTGCCAGCAGCGGGGGAGGCAGGAACACTGAAGCTTTCTTT. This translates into CASSGGGRNTEAFF.

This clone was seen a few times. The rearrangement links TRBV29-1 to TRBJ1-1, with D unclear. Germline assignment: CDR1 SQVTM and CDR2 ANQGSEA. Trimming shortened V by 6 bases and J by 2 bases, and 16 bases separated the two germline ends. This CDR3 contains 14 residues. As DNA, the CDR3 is TGCAGCGTCGGGCGGGCCCACCTAAACACTGAAGCTTTCTTT. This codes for CSVGRAHLNTEAFF. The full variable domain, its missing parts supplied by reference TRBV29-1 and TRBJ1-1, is SAVISQKPSRDICQRGTSLTIQCQVDSQVTMMFWYRQQPGQSLTLIATANQGSEATYESGFVIDKFPISRPNLTFSTLTVSNMSPEDSSIYLCSVGRAHLNTEAFFGQGTRLTVV.